This TCR beta chain was sequenced during a study of human T cells and chemical hapten exposure. Study details: Variation in per-sample TCR yields came mainly from small pooled library volume differences. The study's findings and limits: With regard to DPC sensitization, TCRs above 1 in 1000 frequency did not change.

Per germline, CDR1 SEHNR and CDR2 FQNEAQ (reference sequence). CDR3 length: 15 residues. The V and J ends lost 5 bases and 6 bases respectively, with 18 bases between them. This clonotype counts as medium-sized (0.01 to 0.1%). Its specificity is unknown. Individual cDNA molecules (in the library) carried attached unique molecular identifiers. Under the authors' procedure: Over 95,000 TCRs per sample was the median, with a range of about 20,000 to 690,600. TCRdb reprocessed the RACE reads via MiXCR and lists one record per CDR3 protein. These V and J calls originate from TCRdb's pipeline instead of the authors' own analysis. Counted here are about 37,000 distinct CDR3 sequences, about 5.5% occurring once; the ten biggest clones make up 13%. The time point is: healthy volunteer bleed at 6 weeks. The total RNA was obtained from whole blood that was not fractionated.

The genes are TRBV7-9 and TRBJ2-3; D is unresolved. The clonotype originates from a human donor in good health. Some clones in this sample may be carry-over from other donors' samples. Sequenced: whole blood. CDR3 coding DNA: TGTGCCAGCAGCCTACGGCCCTCGGTGTCTGATACGCAGTATTTT. Residues: CASSLRPSVSDTQYF.